A single sample is the source of the 3 T cell receptor beta chains below, sequenced in a study of blood T cells in healthy people across ages. With a J-beta primer mix and a sample-barcoded 5' primer, a second PCR ran 7 to 11 cycles. TCRdb reanalysed the 5' RACE reads using MiXCR and keeps one entry per CDR3 protein. The sample yields fewer than 1,000,000 distinct CDR3 sequences, under 45% seen once. Source material: blood. These receptors originate from a man aged 55-75 years in good health.

The J gene is TRBJ2-7, the V gene TRBV7-9; D could derive from TRBD1 or TRBD2 (5 bases each). V was cut by 5 bases and J by 3 bases, with 17 bases left in between. Germline lookup yields CDR1 SEHNR and CDR2 FQNEAQ (reference sequence). There are 15 residues in the CDR3. The CDR3 here is CASSPVGRLDYEQYF. CDR3 in DNA: TGTGCCAGCAGCCCAGTGGGACGTCTGGACTACGAGCAGTACTTC.

The chain links TRBV2 to TRBJ2-3, with D hard to call. There are 12 residues in the CDR3. V lost 6 bases and J 5 bases, leaving 9 bases between the germline ends. CDR1 and CDR2 from the germline V gene are SNHLY and FYNNEI. Here the CDR3 reads CASRDDGDTQYF. CDR3 in DNA: TGTGCCAGCAGGGACGATGGAGATACGCAGTATTTT.

The sample holds a few counts of this clonotype. This chain joins TRBV29-1 and TRBJ1-1; no definite D call. The germline V gene encodes CDR1 SQVTM and CDR2 ANQGSEA. The length of the CDR3 is 14 residues. Trimming removed 5 bases at V and 1 base at J, with 14 bases between. This chain's CDR3 is CSVTPRSTNTEAFF. In DNA form, the CDR3 reads TGCAGCGTTACCCCACGGAGTACGAACACTGAAGCTTTCTTT.